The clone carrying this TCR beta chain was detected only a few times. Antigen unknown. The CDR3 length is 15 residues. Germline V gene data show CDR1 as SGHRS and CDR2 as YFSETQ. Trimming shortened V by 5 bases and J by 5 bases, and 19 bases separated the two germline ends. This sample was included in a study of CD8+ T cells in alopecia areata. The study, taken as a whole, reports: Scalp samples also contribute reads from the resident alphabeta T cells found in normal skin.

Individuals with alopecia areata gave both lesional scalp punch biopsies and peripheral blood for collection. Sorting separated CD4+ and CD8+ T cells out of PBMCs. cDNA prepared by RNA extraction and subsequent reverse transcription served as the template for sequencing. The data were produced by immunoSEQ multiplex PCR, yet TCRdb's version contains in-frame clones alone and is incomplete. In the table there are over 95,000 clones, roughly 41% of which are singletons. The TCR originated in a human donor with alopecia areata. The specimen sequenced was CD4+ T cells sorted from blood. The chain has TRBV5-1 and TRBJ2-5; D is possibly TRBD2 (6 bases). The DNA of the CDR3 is TGCGCCAGCAGTCGCTCCAGGAGAGGGAGGGAGACCCAGTACTTC. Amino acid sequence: CASSRSRRGRETQYF.